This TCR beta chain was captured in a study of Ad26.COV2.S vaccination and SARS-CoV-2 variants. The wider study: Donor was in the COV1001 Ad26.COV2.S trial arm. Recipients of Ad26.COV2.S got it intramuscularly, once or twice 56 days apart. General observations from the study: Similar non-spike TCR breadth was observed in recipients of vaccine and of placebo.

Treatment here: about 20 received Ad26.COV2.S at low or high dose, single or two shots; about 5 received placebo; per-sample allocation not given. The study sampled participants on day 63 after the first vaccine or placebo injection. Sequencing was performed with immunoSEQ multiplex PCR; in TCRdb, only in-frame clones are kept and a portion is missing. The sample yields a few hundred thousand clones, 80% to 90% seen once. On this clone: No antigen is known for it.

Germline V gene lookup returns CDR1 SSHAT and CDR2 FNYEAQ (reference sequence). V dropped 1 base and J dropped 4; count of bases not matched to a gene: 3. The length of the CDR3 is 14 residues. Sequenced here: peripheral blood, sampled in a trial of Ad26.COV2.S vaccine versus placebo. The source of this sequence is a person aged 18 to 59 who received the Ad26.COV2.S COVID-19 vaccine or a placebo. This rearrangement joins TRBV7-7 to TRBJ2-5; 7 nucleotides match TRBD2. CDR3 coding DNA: TGTGCCAGCAGCTTAGGATCGGGAGGAGAGACCCAGTACTTC. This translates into CASSLGSGGETQYF.